The clone carrying this TCR beta chain occurred once. TCRdb keeps only in-frame clones here, not all; method: immunoSEQ multiplex PCR. The table includes about 210,000 clones, about 89% detected once. The data were obtained in a study of blood T cell repertoires in COVID-19. Looking at the study overall: Some COVID-19 samples were acute and others convalescent; all came from the United States, Italy and Spain.

Input material: peripheral blood. The TCR comes from a woman between 40 and 50 years old with acute or convalescent COVID-19.

The CDR3 sequence: CASSQVWTGVAGGTDTQYF. The CDR3 bases are TGCGCCAGCAGCCAAGTCTGGACAGGGGTAGCGGGAGGCACAGATACGCAGTATTTT. The rearrangement joins TRBV4-1 to TRBJ2-3; the D gene could be TRBD1 or TRBD2 (9 bases each). The CDR3 runs 19 residues. V lost 1 base, J lost 1 base, and 21 bases lay in between. CDR1 is MGHRA, CDR2 YSYEKL, per germline.